The 29 T cell receptor beta chains below come from one sample, sequenced in a study of cytomegalovirus exposure and HLA in healthy donors. It was with 60 Vbeta and 13 Jbeta primers that the PCR ran. Using immunoSEQ multiplex PCR, the repertoire was profiled, and TCRdb retains in-frame clones only, with some absent. This table holds 55,000 to 80,000 clones, 68% found once. Sequenced material: PBMCs. Receptors originate from a woman aged 25 to 45 in good health and CMV-seronegative.

V is TRBV7-8 and J is TRBJ1-1, with 9 bases identical to TRBD1. The germline gives CDR1 SGHVS, CDR2 FQNEAQ. V trimming: 3 bases; J trimming: 0 bases; junction bases outside the gene matches: 8. The CDR3 is made up of 17 amino acids. The CDR3 sequence: CASSFPGQGGMNTEAFF. The CDR3 DNA follows: TGTGCCAGCAGCTTTCCGGGACAGGGCGGAATGAACACTGAAGCTTTCTTT.

This chain joins TRBV6-9 and TRBJ2-3; TRBD2 matches at 9 bases. The CDR3 covers 15 residues. V trimming: 6 bases; J trimming: 0 bases; junction bases outside the gene matches: 4. Per the germline V gene, CDR1 is MNHGY and CDR2 is SVAAGI. The CDR3 loop reads CASRASGASTDTQYF. The CDR3 DNA follows: TGTGCCAGCAGGGCTAGCGGGGCAAGCACAGATACGCAGTATTTT.

The chain has TRBV9 and TRBJ1-1; 12 bases agree with TRBD1. Germline loops: CDR1 SGDLS, CDR2 YYNGEE. With V trimmed by 0 bases and J by 5 bases, 2 bases remained unmatched. CDR3 length equals 15 residues. The CDR3 coding sequence is TGTGCCAGCAGCGTAGGGGACAGGGGGCGGACTGAAGCTTTCTTT. Amino acids: CASSVGDRGRTEAFF. Supplemented by reference TRBV9 and TRBJ1-1, the full variable domain reads DSGVTQTPKHLITATGQRVTLRCSPRSGDLSVYWYQQSLDQGLQFLIQYYNGEERAKGNILERFSAQQFPDLHSELNLSSLELGDSALYFCASSVGDRGRTEAFFGQGTRLTVV.

The rearrangement links TRBV2 to TRBJ1-6, with 7 nucleotides matching TRBD1. This CDR3 is built from 15 residues. CDR1 is SNHLY and CDR2 is FYNNEI in the germline V gene. V dropped 7 bases and J dropped 4; count of bases not matched to a gene: 7. CDR3 sequence (DNA): TGTGCCAGCACCAACAGGGGACAATATAATTCACCCCTCCACTTT. This encodes CASTNRGQYNSPLHF.

The V call is TRBV5-1, the J call TRBJ2-7, with 8 bases aligning to TRBD2. Looked up from germline, CDR1 is SGHRS and CDR2 is YFSETQ. Losses at the gene ends were 1 base for V and 4 bases for J; bases not matched to a gene: 7. CDR3 length: 15 residues. Here the CDR3 reads CASSLNQAGAYEQYF. CDR3 DNA sequence: TGCGCCAGCAGCTTGAATCAAGCGGGGGCATACGAGCAGTACTTC.

The chain has TRBV5-1 and TRBJ2-1, with TRBD2 matching over 7 bases. CDR1 is SGHRS and CDR2 is YFSETQ in the germline V gene. V shed 0 bases, J shed 3 bases, and the junction held 6 bases outside the gene matches. The length of the CDR3 is 16 residues. Here the CDR3 reads CASSLDGLADYNEQFF. The CDR3 DNA reads TGCGCCAGCAGCTTGGATGGCCTAGCGGACTACAATGAGCAGTTCTTC.

CDR3 region: CASSFTGGAYGYTF. The CDR3 nucleotides read TGTGCCAGCAGCTTTACGGGGGGCGCCTATGGCTACACCTTC. The chain links TRBV7-3 to TRBJ1-2; D perhaps matches TRBD1 (6 bases). This CDR3 region has 14 residues. Germline assignment: CDR1 SGHTA and CDR2 FQGTGA. The ends were cut back, 3 bases at V and 4 bases at J, with 12 bases in the middle.

The chain carries TRBV10-3 and TRBJ2-7; 10 bases line up with TRBD2. The ends lost 0 bases at V and 2 bases at J; junction bases unmatched: 7. Germline loops: CDR1 ENHRY, CDR2 SYGVKD. The CDR3 extends over 17 amino acids. Here the CDR3 reads CAISESRVTSGAYEQYF. Written as DNA, the CDR3 is TGTGCCATCAGTGAGTCACGGGTTACTAGCGGGGCCTACGAGCAGTACTTC.

In this sample, this clone turned up a few times. V usage is TRBV5-4 and J usage is TRBJ2-7, with 7 positions matching TRBD1. From germline, CDR1 is SGHNT and CDR2 YYREEE (reference sequence). V lost 0 bases and J lost 1; bases outside the gene matches: 4. The CDR3 runs 15 residues. The CDR3 is CASSLDRGRSYEQYF. The DNA of the CDR3 is TGTGCCAGCAGCTTGGACAGGGGTCGGTCCTACGAGCAGTACTTC.

This chain joins TRBV28 and TRBJ1-2; maybe TRBD1 (5 bases). CDR1 and CDR2 from the germline V gene are MDHEN and SYDVKM. Trimming cost V 7 bases and J 5 bases, with 20 bases left between them. The CDR3 runs 15 residues. CDR3 bases: TGTGCCAGCAAAAAATTCGTGGAGGGGTTATATGGCTACACCTTC. Its translation: CASKKFVEGLYGYTF.

The chain is built from TRBV6-1 and TRBJ1-2; D is unclear. V was pared by 8 bases and J by 4 bases, with 14 bases between. The germline CDR1 and CDR2 sequences are MNHNS and SASEGT. This CDR3 contains 13 residues. As DNA, the CDR3 is TGTGCCAGCCGCCGTTTTTCGGGCTATGGCTACACCTTC. Translation: CASRRFSGYGYTF.

This chain links TRBV5-1 with TRBJ2-5; 9 bases agree with TRBD1. This CDR3 is built from 15 residues. Trimming took 5 bases from V and 1 from J; bases not matched to a gene: 6. Per germline, CDR1 SGHRS and CDR2 YFSETQ. CDR3 sequence reads: CASRVQGAPQETQYF. The DNA of the CDR3 is TGCGCCAGCAGAGTACAGGGGGCCCCCCAAGAGACCCAGTACTTC.

This clone came up a few times. The chain recombines TRBV11-1 with TRBJ1-6; no definite D call. The CDR3 contains 14 residues. Trimming cost V 1 base and J 6 bases, with 7 bases left between them. Germline V gene lookup returns CDR1 SGHAT and CDR2 FQDESV (reference sequence). The CDR3 DNA reads TGTGCCAGCAGCTTAGACCGGTCTAATTCACCCCTCCACTTT. This gives the protein CASSLDRSNSPLHF.

The genes are TRBV4-1 and TRBJ2-3; D remains unclear. The germline gives CDR1 MGHRA, CDR2 YSYEKL. V lost 0 bases and J 2 bases, leaving 9 bases between the germline ends. The CDR3 runs 15 residues. DNA for the CDR3: TGCGCCAGCAGCCAAGAGAAGCGCAACACAGATACGCAGTATTTT. It encodes CASSQEKRNTDTQYF.

The rearrangement joins TRBV7-2 to TRBJ2-5; 7 bases map to TRBD1. Judging by the DNA end, TRBJ2-7 fits better; the J call may be wrong. The V gene's germline CDR1 is SGHTA and CDR2 FQGNSA. This CDR3 contains 14 residues. CDR3 DNA sequence: TGTGCCAGCAGCTCTAGGGACAGAGACTACGAGCAGTACTTC. It specifies CASSSRDRDYEQYF.

V gene TRBV18 combines with J gene TRBJ2-6; 7 bases align to TRBD1. Germline trimming cut 3 bases from V and 4 bases from J; bases unmatched to any gene: 3. The CDR3 consists of 15 residues. The germline CDR1 and CDR2 sequences are KGHSH and LQKENI. CDR3 bases: TGTGCCAGCTCACCTCGACAGGGAGGGGCCAACGTCCTGACTTTC. It translates to CASSPRQGGANVLTF.

This clone was seen a handful of times. V and J are TRBV5-1 and TRBJ2-3, with 9 bases lining up with TRBD1. CDR1 is SGHRS, CDR2 YFSETQ, per germline. The trim removed 2 bases at V and 0 bases at J, leaving 4 bases unmatched. The CDR3 length is 16 residues. Here the CDR3 DNA reads TGCGCCAGCAGCTTACAGGGGGCCCTAAGCACAGATACGCAGTATTTT. Protein: CASSLQGALSTDTQYF.

The chain combines TRBV11-3 with TRBJ2-7; no reliable D call. V dropped 4 bases and J dropped 4 bases, with 11 bases sitting between them. Germline V gene sequence: CDR1 SGHNT, CDR2 YENEEA. The CDR3 totals 13 residues. This CDR3 is CASSSPLLYEQYF. The CDR3 DNA reads as TGTGCCAGCAGCTCCCCCCTCCTATACGAGCAGTACTTC.

The V gene is TRBV5-4, the J gene TRBJ1-1; tentative D call: TRBD1 (6 bases). The V end lost 4 bases, the J end lost 6 bases, and 19 bases lay between the germline ends. Germline V gene lookup returns CDR1 SGHNT and CDR2 YYREEE (reference sequence). CDR3 length: 15 amino acids. The DNA of the CDR3 is TGTGCCAGCAGCCAAGGATTGGGGGCGATGGCTGAAGCTTTCTTT. This gives the protein CASSQGLGAMAEAFF.

The chain employs TRBV5-6 and TRBJ2-5; TRBD1 aligns across 7 bases. This CDR3 comprises 17 residues. With V trimmed by 0 bases and J by 3 bases, 11 bases remained unmatched. Germline assignment: CDR1 SGHDT and CDR2 YYEEEE. The CDR3 bases are TGTGCCAGCAGCTTGGAGGGGGCTGGGCGTGTGAAAGAGACCCAGTACTTC. Translation gives CASSLEGAGRVKETQYF.

This clone was detected only a few times. The chain is built from TRBV4-1 and TRBJ1-1; TRBD1 agrees at 7 bases. Trimming at V came to 0 bases and at J to 6 bases, leaving 10 bases not matched to a gene. The CDR3 has 16 amino acids. Germline lookup yields CDR1 MGHRA and CDR2 YSYEKL. The CDR3 reads CASSQENRGQAAEAFF. CDR3 sequence (DNA): TGCGCCAGCAGCCAAGAAAACAGGGGTCAGGCCGCTGAAGCTTTCTTT.

The rearrangement links TRBV13 to TRBJ2-3, with 16 bases that match TRBD2. In germline, CDR1 is PRHDT, CDR2 FYEKMQ (reference sequence). This CDR3 is built from 19 residues. J gave up 6 bases and V 5 bases, and 14 bases lay outside the gene matches. In DNA, the CDR3 is TGTGCCAGCAGCCTACCGGGACTAGCGGGGGGGCCGGGCATTGATACGCAGTATTTT. This translates into CASSLPGLAGGPGIDTQYF.

In its sample, this clone was seen a few times. This chain links TRBV6-1 with TRBJ1-5, with D tentatively TRBD1 (6 bases). The CDR3 is 15 amino acids. Trimming removed 6 bases at V and 1 base at J, with 13 bases between. Germline assignment: CDR1 MNHNS and CDR2 SASEGT. In DNA form, the CDR3 reads TGTGCCAGCAGCCCCGGACAGTCCAGCAATCAGCCCCAGCATTTT. It encodes CASSPGQSSNQPQHF.

V is TRBV6-1 and J is TRBJ2-1; tentatively, D is TRBD1 (6 bases). The CDR3 loop spans 16 amino acids. The germline V gene encodes CDR1 MNHNS and CDR2 SASEGT. The V and J ends lost 2 bases and 2 bases respectively, with 13 bases between them. This CDR3 reads CASSEYRVGPYNEQFF. CDR3 coding DNA: TGTGCCAGCAGTGAATACAGGGTGGGCCCCTACAATGAGCAGTTCTTC.

V is TRBV28 and J is TRBJ2-5; no firm D call. The end of the DNA is better explained by TRBJ2-7, so the J call may be wrong. Germline V gives CDR1 MDHEN, CDR2 SYDVKM. The CDR3 runs to 13 residues. CDR3 amino acids: CASSLMETYEQYF. The CDR3 DNA reads as TGTGCCAGCAGTTTAATGGAGACCTACGAGCAGTACTTC.

To note about this clone: At one of its ends the junction is not consistent with the germline gene, which may arise from a read error. The V and J genes are TRBV7-9 and TRBJ2-7; possible D gene TRBD2, 5 bases. In germline, CDR1 is SEHNR, CDR2 FQNEAQ (reference sequence). There are 13 residues in the CDR3. This CDR3 is CASSRTGSYGQYF. CDR3 sequence (DNA): TGTGCCAGCAGCAGGACGGGGAGCTACGGGCAGTACTTC.

The chain recombines TRBV28 with TRBJ1-5; possibly TRBD1 for D (5 bases). V was shortened by 2 bases and J by 7 bases, with 12 bases between the two germline ends. Germline V gene lookup returns CDR1 MDHEN and CDR2 SYDVKM. The length of the CDR3 is 14 residues. The CDR3 bases are TGTGCCAGCAGTTTACCAGGGATAGGACAGCCCCAGCATTTT. Amino acid sequence: CASSLPGIGQPQHF.

The rearrangement uses TRBV7-9 and TRBJ1-2, with D possibly being TRBD1 (5 bases). The CDR3 consists of 15 residues. V lost 3 bases and J lost 2, with 13 bases in between. From germline, CDR1 is SEHNR and CDR2 FQNEAQ (reference sequence). The CDR3 spells CASSLGGETNYGYTF. The CDR3 nucleotides are TGTGCCAGCAGCTTGGGAGGGGAGACAAACTATGGCTACACCTTC. Full variable domain (outside the CDR3, taken from reference TRBV7-9 and TRBJ1-2): DTGVSQNPRHKITKRGQNVTFRCDPISEHNRLYWYRQTLGQGPEFLTYFQNEAQLEKSRLLSDRFSAERPKGSFSTLEIQRTEQGDSAMYLCASSLGGETNYGYTFGSGTRLTVV.

The chain uses TRBV7-2 and TRBJ1-2, with D unresolved. CDR1 and CDR2 from the germline V gene are SGHTA and FQGNSA. The CDR3 consists of 16 residues. Trimming shortened V by 5 bases and J by 2 bases, and 18 bases separated the two germline ends. The CDR3 loop is CASSRNDGASNYGYTF. The CDR3 DNA is TGTGCCAGCAGCCGAAACGATGGAGCCAGCAACTATGGCTACACCTTC.